This T cell receptor beta chain was recorded in a study of T cell clonotyping in hematopoietic cell transplantation. Study-level background: Recipients' pretransplant samples followed cytoreduction. Whole-study findings and limits: At the given depth, recipient repertoires were over 97% de novo clonotypes.

Germline loops: CDR1 SQVTM, CDR2 ANQGSEA. V lost 4 bases, J lost 5 bases, and 12 bases lay in between. The CDR3 length is 12 residues. Profiled with immunoSEQ multiplex PCR; TCRdb holds only in-frame clones, not every one. The table records some 35,000 clones, around 95% of them present only once. In regard to this clone: Antigen: not known.

As to time point: recipient sample about 28 days before transplant, after cytoreduction. The source is a man aged 35 to 55 with chronic myeloid leukemia. Some clones in this sample may be carry-over from other donors' samples. This chain uses TRBV29-1 with TRBJ2-7; D remains ambiguous. The source material was peripheral blood mononuclear cells, sampled before stem cell transplant. CDR3 in amino acids: CSVVTGINEQYF. CDR3 DNA: TGCAGCGTTGTAACTGGCATAAACGAGCAGTACTTC.